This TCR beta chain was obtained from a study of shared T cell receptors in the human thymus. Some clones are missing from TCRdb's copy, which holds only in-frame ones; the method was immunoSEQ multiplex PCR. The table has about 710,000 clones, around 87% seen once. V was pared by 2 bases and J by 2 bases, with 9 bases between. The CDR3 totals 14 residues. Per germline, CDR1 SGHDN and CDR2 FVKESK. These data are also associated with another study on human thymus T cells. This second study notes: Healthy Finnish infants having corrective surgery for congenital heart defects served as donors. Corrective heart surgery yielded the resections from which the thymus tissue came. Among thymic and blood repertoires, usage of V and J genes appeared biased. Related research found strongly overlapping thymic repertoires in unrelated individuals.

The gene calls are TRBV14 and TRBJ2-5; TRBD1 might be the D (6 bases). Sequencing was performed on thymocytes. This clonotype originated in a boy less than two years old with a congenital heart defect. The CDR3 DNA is TGTGCCAGCAGCCAACTACAGGGACAAGAGACCCAGTACTTC. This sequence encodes CASSQLQGQETQYF.